This T cell receptor beta chain was found in a study of cytomegalovirus exposure and HLA in healthy donors. Study-wide context: Prior work identified around 120 million unique TCR beta sequences in approximately 200 million T cells. Findings and caveats of the study: Most TCR sequences were uncommon, yet certain public TCRs appeared in many donors.

Comment on this clone: No antigen is known for it. A read error may account for a junction end that differs from germline.

At sampling all donors were nominally healthy, likely with unrecorded immune exposures. Germline V CDR1 and CDR2: SEHNR, FQNEAQ (reference sequence). There are 11 residues in the CDR3. The PCR ran on 60 Vbeta and 13 Jbeta primers. Assay: immunoSEQ multiplex PCR; the TCRdb copy retains only in-frame clones and omits some. This sample has 150,000 to 200,000 clones, with around four fifths found just once. This sequence was found in a man aged 40-55 years in good health and CMV-seropositive. Sequencing was performed on PBMCs. The genes are TRBV7-9 and TRBJ1-1; no clear D. In DNA form, the CDR3 reads TGTTCCAGCGGGCTTCAGACTGAAGCTTTCTTT. It codes for CSSGLQTEAFF.